This passage covers 26 T cell receptor beta chains from one sample sequenced in a study of CD8+ T cells in alopecia areata. Sequencing relied on a cDNA template that was reverse transcribed from extracted RNA. Profiled with immunoSEQ multiplex PCR; TCRdb holds only in-frame clones, not every one. The top ten clones hold about 0.69% of a sample with over 150,000 clones, approximately 60% of them seen once. Treatment here: oral pan-JAK inhibitor, 5-10 mg twice daily. Sequenced material: CD4+ T cells sorted from blood, taken at week 4, from a patient treated with tofacitinib. The source is a human donor with alopecia areata.

The chain uses TRBV2 and TRBJ2-5; possible D gene TRBD2, 5 bases. With 6 bases removed from V and 1 base from J, the gap between germline ends came to 6 bases. The CDR3 covers 12 residues. Germline-derived CDR1 and CDR2 are SNHLY and FYNNEI. The CDR3 spells CASSRGQETQYF. The CDR3 DNA is TGTGCCAGCAGCCGGGGCCAAGAGACCCAGTACTTC.

This chain links TRBV5-1 with TRBJ2-1, with D possibly TRBD2 on 6 matching bases. The CDR3 length is 13 residues. Germline V gene data show CDR1 as SGHRS and CDR2 as YFSETQ. V was pared by 6 bases and J by 5 bases, with 12 bases between. In DNA, the CDR3 is TGCGCCAGCACCCCCTTAGCGGACAATGAGCAGTTCTTC. Protein product: CASTPLADNEQFF. Drawing the rest from reference TRBV5-1 and TRBJ2-1, the complete variable domain is KAGVTQTPRYLIKTRGQQVTLSCSPISGHRSVSWYQQTPGQGLQFLFEYFSETQRNKGNFPGRFSGRQFSNSRSEMNVSTLELGDSALYLCASTPLADNEQFFGPGTRLTVL.

This CDR3 is CASSARQGLETQYF. The CDR3 bases are TGCGCCAGCAGCGCGAGACAGGGTCTGGAGACCCAGTACTTC. The chain combines TRBV5-1 with TRBJ2-5, with 7 bases matching TRBD1. The ends lost 4 bases at V and 5 bases at J; junction bases unmatched: 8. This CDR3 has 14 residues. Germline loops: CDR1 SGHRS, CDR2 YFSETQ.

This clone was seen a handful of times. The chain employs TRBV7-3 and TRBJ2-7; D is possibly TRBD2 (6 bases). The CDR3 is 15 amino acids. The germline V and J ends were trimmed by 8 bases and 9 bases, with 26 bases remaining between them. Germline V CDR1 and CDR2: SGHTA, FQGTGA. The CDR3 nucleotides are TGTGCCAGCTTTCGGGACTCGGGAATTAAGCGGGTGCAGTACTTC. This sequence encodes CASFRDSGIKRVQYF.

V usage is TRBV15 and J usage is TRBJ1-4; D call uncertain. The CDR3 is made up of 11 amino acids. V was trimmed by 4 bases and J by 12 bases, leaving 9 bases between them. The germline V gene has CDR1 LNHNV and CDR2 YYDKDF (reference sequence). The DNA of the CDR3 is TGTGCCACCAGCACCCCCGAGGAACTGTTTTTT. This codes for CATSTPEELFF.

The CDR3 spells CASSLSLFGELFF. The CDR3 coding sequence is TGTGCCAGCAGCTTAAGTCTATTCGGGGAGCTGTTTTTT. The chain couples TRBV7-2 to TRBJ2-2; D not certain. This CDR3 is 13 amino acids long. Looked up from germline, CDR1 is SGHTA and CDR2 is FQGNSA. Between the trimmed V and J ends, which lost 2 bases and 7 bases, there was a span of 8 bases. The full variable domain, rest sourced from reference TRBV7-2 and TRBJ2-2, is GAGVSQSPSNKVTEKGKDVELRCDPISGHTALYWYRQSLGQGLEFLIYFQGNSAPDKSGLPSDRFSAERTGGSVSTLTIQRTQQEDSAVYLCASSLSLFGELFFGEGSRLTVL.

V is TRBV2 and J is TRBJ2-3; D remains ambiguous. This CDR3 spans 11 amino acids. Trimming pared 10 bases from V and 1 base from J, leaving 6 bases between. Per germline, CDR1 SNHLY and CDR2 FYNNEI. CDR3 residues: CATRGTDTQYF. The CDR3 nucleotides are TGTGCCACCCGGGGCACAGATACGCAGTATTTT.

The gene calls are TRBV13 and TRBJ2-3; 8 bases line up with TRBD1. This CDR3 is 15 amino acids long. Losses at the gene ends were 0 bases for V and 7 bases for J; bases not matched to a gene: 6. Germline V CDR1 and CDR2: PRHDT, FYEKMQ (reference sequence). The CDR3 nucleotides read TGTGCCAGCAGCTTAGGCGAAGGACAGGGAAATACGCAGTATTTT. Translating gives CASSLGEGQGNTQYF.

The chain combines TRBV30 with TRBJ2-7; maybe TRBD1 (6 bases). This CDR3 contains 13 residues. Germline V lookup: CDR1 GTSNPN, CDR2 SVGIG (reference sequence). Trimming removed 2 bases at V and 3 bases at J, with 11 bases between. CDR3 loop: CAWSKTGFYEQYF. CDR3 bases: TGTGCCTGGAGTAAAACAGGGTTCTACGAGCAGTACTTC.

This sequence joins TRBV29-1 and TRBJ1-5; possibly TRBD1 for D (5 bases). Trimming cost V 4 bases and J 7 bases, with 17 bases left between them. CDR3 length equals 14 residues. Per the germline V gene, CDR1 is SQVTM and CDR2 is ANQGSEA. CDR3 bases: TGCAGCGTTGCGCGGCGGGGCTACAGACAGCCCCAGCATTTT. Amino acids: CSVARRGYRQPQHF. Full variable domain (remainder filled in from reference TRBV29-1 and TRBJ1-5): SAVISQKPSRDICQRGTSLTIQCQVDSQVTMMFWYRQQPGQSLTLIATANQGSEATYESGFVIDKFPISRPNLTFSTLTVSNMSPEDSSIYLCSVARRGYRQPQHFGDGTRLSIL.

The genes are TRBV7-2 and TRBJ2-7, with TRBD2 matching over 14 bases. CDR3 size: 16 residues. CDR1 SGHTA and CDR2 FQGNSA come from the germline V gene. V gave up 5 bases and J gave up 0 bases; unmatched junction bases: 3. As DNA, the CDR3 is TGTGCCAGCAGCCTCGGGACTAGCGGGAGCTCCTACGAGCAGTACTTC. Protein sequence: CASSLGTSGSSYEQYF.

This clone has a single count. The chain employs TRBV29-1 and TRBJ2-2; a possible D gene is TRBD1 (7 bases). Looked up from germline, CDR1 is SQVTM and CDR2 is ANQGSEA. The germline V and J ends were trimmed by 4 bases and 4 bases, with 10 bases remaining between them. This CDR3 spans 13 amino acids. The DNA of the CDR3 is TGCAGCGTTGGGAGGGGGCGCACCGGGGAGCTGTTTTTT. Protein product: CSVGRGRTGELFF.

The chain's CDR3 is CSAAPSGSTDTQYF. Written as DNA, the CDR3 is TGCAGCGCGGCCCCTAGCGGGAGTACAGATACGCAGTATTTT. The chain employs TRBV29-1 and TRBJ2-3; 10 bases fit TRBD2. The V gene end was trimmed by 7 bases and the J gene end by 3 bases; junction bases not matched to a gene: 7. CDR3 length: 14 residues. In germline, CDR1 is SQVTM, CDR2 ANQGSEA.

The J gene is TRBJ1-5, the V gene TRBV15; 10 bases fit TRBD1. J gave up 6 bases and V 4 bases, and 9 bases lay outside the gene matches. The germline V gene has CDR1 LNHNV and CDR2 YYDKDF (reference sequence). There are 16 residues in the CDR3. CDR3 DNA: TGTGCCACCAGCACCGGGGGACAGGGGTTTTCTCAGCCCCAGCATTTT. Encoded protein: CATSTGGQGFSQPQHF.

This chain joins TRBV29-1 and TRBJ2-7; D ambiguous. The length of the CDR3 is 13 residues. Trimming took off 1 base at V and 2 bases at J, with 9 bases between the two ends. Germline assignment: CDR1 SQVTM and CDR2 ANQGSEA. The CDR3 DNA is TGCAGCGTTGAAGGGACCGTTCCCTACGAGCAGTACTTC. Protein: CSVEGTVPYEQYF.

The V call is TRBV30, the J call TRBJ2-1; either TRBD1 or TRBD2 may fit D (5 bases each). Trimming left V 4 bases short and J 5 bases short, with 15 bases between. Germline V gene sequence: CDR1 GTSNPN, CDR2 SVGIG (reference sequence). The CDR3 runs to 14 residues. The CDR3: CAWMIGTFDNEQFF. In nucleotides, the CDR3 is TGTGCCTGGATGATAGGGACCTTTGACAATGAGCAGTTCTTC.

This chain uses TRBV19 with TRBJ1-5; possibly TRBD1 for D (5 bases). The CDR3 is 13 amino acids. The V gene lost 6 bases and the J gene lost 5 bases, with 11 bases spanning the gap. Germline assignment: CDR1 LNHDA and CDR2 SQIVND (reference sequence). CDR3 bases: TGTGCCAGTAGAGACAGCTCTTATCAGCCCCAGCATTTT. Its translation is CASRDSSYQPQHF. The variable domain in full, completed from reference TRBV19 and TRBJ1-5, reads DGGITQSPKYLFRKEGQNVTLSCEQNLNHDAMYWYRQDPGQGLRLIYYSQIVNDFQKGDIAEGYSVSREKKESFPLTVTSAQKNPTAFYLCASRDSSYQPQHFGDGTRLSIL.

This rearrangement joins TRBV11-2 to TRBJ2-1; 8 bases agree with TRBD2. This CDR3 has 15 amino acids. Germline loops: CDR1 SGHAT, CDR2 FQNNGV. J lost 8 bases, V lost 3 bases, and 9 bases had no gene match. The CDR3 DNA sequence: TGTGCCAGCAGCTTTTTAGCGGGATCCCGAGATGAGCAGTTCTTC. It encodes CASSFLAGSRDEQFF. The full variable domain, its missing parts supplied by reference TRBV11-2 and TRBJ2-1, is EAGVAQSPRYKIIEKRQSVAFWCNPISGHATLYWYQQILGQGPKLLIQFQNNGVVDDSQLPKDRFSAERLKGVDSTLKIQPAKLEDSAVYLCASSFLAGSRDEQFFGPGTRLTVL.

V gene TRBV19 combines with J gene TRBJ2-1; D unresolved. Germline V gene data show CDR1 as LNHDA and CDR2 as SQIVND (reference sequence). The length of the CDR3 is 14 residues. Trimming took 7 bases from V and 0 from J, leaving 10 bases between them. CDR3 amino acids: CASKPHSSYNEQFF. In nucleotides, the CDR3 is TGTGCCAGTAAGCCACACAGCTCCTACAATGAGCAGTTCTTC.

About this clone: One junction end does not reproduce the germline sequence, and a read error may be involved. The same CDR3 is also encoded by other DNA sequences in this sample. J is TRBJ1-2 and V is TRBV7-2; 7 bases are shared with TRBD1. The CDR3 runs 15 residues. Per germline, CDR1 SGHTA and CDR2 FQGNSA. The CDR3 region has the DNA TGTGCTAGCAGCTTAGGGCCGACAGGGAGCTATGGCTACACCTTC. Its protein is CASSLGPTGSYGYTF. The complete variable domain, with remaining parts taken from reference TRBV7-2 and TRBJ1-2, reads GAGVSQSPSNKVTEKGKDVELRCDPISGHTALYWYRQSLGQGLEFLIYFQGNSAPDKSGLPSDRFSAERTGGSVSTLTIQRTQQEDSAVYLCASSLGPTGSYGYTFGSGTRLTVV.

J is TRBJ1-1 and V is TRBV28, with D uncertain. There are 14 residues in the CDR3. V dropped 4 bases and J dropped 11 bases, with 20 bases sitting between them. Germline CDR1 MDHEN, CDR2 SYDVKM. CDR3: CASSSTYPLPWAFF. The DNA for the CDR3 is TGTGCCAGCAGTTCCACCTATCCTTTACCGTGGGCTTTCTTT. Together with reference TRBV28 and TRBJ1-1, the CDR3 gives the full variable domain: DVKVTQSSRYLVKRTGEKVFLECVQDMDHENMFWYRQDPGLGLRLIYFSYDVKMKEKGDIPEGYSVSREKKERFSLILESASTNQTSMYLCASSSTYPLPWAFFGQGTRLTVV.

V is TRBV7-2 and J is TRBJ2-2; 9 bases match TRBD1. The CDR3 consists of 16 residues. Germline V gene lookup returns CDR1 SGHTA and CDR2 FQGNSA. With V trimmed by 5 bases and J by 5 bases, 9 bases remained unmatched. The CDR3 sequence is CASSITGGKGTGELFF. CDR3 nucleotides: TGTGCCAGCAGCATCACAGGGGGCAAAGGGACCGGGGAGCTGTTTTTT.

This clone is a singleton in its sample. CDR3 nucleotides: TGCAGCGTTACCGTAGACCTCAATCAGCCCCAGCATTTT. Translation: CSVTVDLNQPQHF. This chain connects TRBV29-1 to TRBJ1-5; D gene uncertain. Germline V gene data show CDR1 as SQVTM and CDR2 as ANQGSEA. Deletions cut 5 bases from V and 3 bases from J, with 11 bases between. There are 13 residues in the CDR3.

The gene calls are TRBV28 and TRBJ2-1, with 11 nucleotides matching TRBD2. V was pared by 3 bases and J by 1 base, with 11 bases of the junction left unmatched. The CDR3 extends over 19 amino acids. Germline assignment: CDR1 MDHEN and CDR2 SYDVKM. CDR3 DNA: TGTGCCAGCAGTTTGAGACTAGCGGGAAGGTTGGGTTCCTACAATGAGCAGTTCTTC. It codes for CASSLRLAGRLGSYNEQFF.

This clone appeared a few times. The chain has TRBV7-9 and TRBJ1-2, with D perhaps TRBD1 (6 bases). Germline CDR1 reads SEHNR; CDR2 reads FQNEAQ (reference sequence). This CDR3 spans 14 amino acids. Trimming removed 8 bases from V and 3 bases from J, with 16 bases in between. This CDR3 reads CASARGAADYGYTF. The CDR3 region has the DNA TGTGCCAGCGCGCGGGGGGCGGCGGACTATGGCTACACCTTC.

This clone was detected a few times. The chain combines TRBV4-1 with TRBJ2-5; 9 bases agree with TRBD2. The germline V gene encodes CDR1 MGHRA and CDR2 YSYEKL. The V segment lost 0 bases and the J segment 5 bases; nucleotides outside the gene matches: 16. The CDR3 covers 19 residues. The CDR3 here is CASSQDPQGSGRPRETQYF. The CDR3 region has the DNA TGCGCCAGCAGCCAAGACCCCCAGGGGAGCGGGAGGCCACGCGAGACCCAGTACTTC.